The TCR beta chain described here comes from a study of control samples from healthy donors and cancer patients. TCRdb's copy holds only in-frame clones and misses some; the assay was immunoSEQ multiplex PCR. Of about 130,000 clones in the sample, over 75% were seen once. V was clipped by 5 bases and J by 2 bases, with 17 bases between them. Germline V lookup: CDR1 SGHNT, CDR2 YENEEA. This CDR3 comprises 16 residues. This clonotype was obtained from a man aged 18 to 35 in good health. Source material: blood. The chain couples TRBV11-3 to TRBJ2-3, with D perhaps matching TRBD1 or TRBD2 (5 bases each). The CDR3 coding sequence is TGTGCCAGCAGCCGCCCGGCAGGGAGTTTCACAGATACGCAGTATTTT. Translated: CASSRPAGSFTDTQYF.